This T cell receptor (beta chain) was found in a study of neoadjuvant anti-PD-1 for oral cavity cancer. The overall study: Patients without progression received a fourth nivolumab dose around day 43, then surgical resection on days 50-56. Study-wide findings and caveats: Treg/Th17 ratio rose with pretreatment blood and fell with post-treatment tumor TCRbeta clonality.

Most PBMC samples had 480 ng input DNA in six replicates. Generated by immunoSEQ multiplex PCR, the TCRdb table keeps only in-frame clones and is missing some. The sample holds over 15,000 clones, roughly 66% seen once. Trimming removed 1 base at V and 5 bases at J, with 9 bases between. The germline gives CDR1 SGHVS, CDR2 FQNEAQ. The CDR3 consists of 14 residues. A word on this clone: No antigen is known for it.

V usage is TRBV7-8 and J usage is TRBJ2-1; D unresolved. The receptor comes from a person aged 35-80 years with oral cavity squamous cell carcinoma. Sequenced material: PBMCs, taken before nivolumab (anti-PD-1) treatment. In DNA form, the CDR3 reads TGTGCCAGCAGCTTAGGGAAGGGAAACAATGAGCAGTTCTTC. Its translation is CASSLGKGNNEQFF.